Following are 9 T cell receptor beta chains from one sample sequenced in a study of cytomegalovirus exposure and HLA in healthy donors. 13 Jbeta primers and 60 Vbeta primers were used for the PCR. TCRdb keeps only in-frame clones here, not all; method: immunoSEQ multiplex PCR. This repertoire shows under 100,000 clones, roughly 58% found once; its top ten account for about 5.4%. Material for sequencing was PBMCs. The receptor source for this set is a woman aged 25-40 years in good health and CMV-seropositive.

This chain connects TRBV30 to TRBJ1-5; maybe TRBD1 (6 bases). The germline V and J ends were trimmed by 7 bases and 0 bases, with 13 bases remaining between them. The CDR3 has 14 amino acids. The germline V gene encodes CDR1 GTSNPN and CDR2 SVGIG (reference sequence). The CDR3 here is CALSTGNSNQPQHF. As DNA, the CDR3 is TGTGCCTTAAGCACAGGGAATAGCAATCAGCCCCAGCATTTT.

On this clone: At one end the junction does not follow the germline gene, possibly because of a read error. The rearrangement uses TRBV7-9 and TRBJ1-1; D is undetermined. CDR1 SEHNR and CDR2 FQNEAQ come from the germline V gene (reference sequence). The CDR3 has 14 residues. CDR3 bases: TGTTCCAGCAGCTTAGAGTCACAAAACACTGAAGCTTTCTTT. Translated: CSSSLESQNTEAFF.

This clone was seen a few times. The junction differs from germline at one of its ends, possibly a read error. The CDR3 nucleotides read TGTGCCAGCTCACCACCGACGGGAAACTATGGCTACCCCTTC. Protein: CASSPPTGNYGYPF. This chain connects TRBV18 to TRBJ1-2; D is unresolved. Germline V CDR1 and CDR2: KGHSH, LQKENI. The CDR3 is made up of 14 amino acids.

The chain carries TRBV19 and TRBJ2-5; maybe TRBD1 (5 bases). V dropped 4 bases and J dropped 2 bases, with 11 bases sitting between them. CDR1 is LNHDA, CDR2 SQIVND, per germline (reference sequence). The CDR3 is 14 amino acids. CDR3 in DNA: TGTGCCAGTAGTAACGGCAGGGTTCAAGAGACCCAGTACTTC. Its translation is CASSNGRVQETQYF. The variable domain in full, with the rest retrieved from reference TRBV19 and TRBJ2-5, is DGGITQSPKYLFRKEGQNVTLSCEQNLNHDAMYWYRQDPGQGLRLIYYSQIVNDFQKGDIAEGYSVSREKKESFPLTVTSAQKNPTAFYLCASSNGRVQETQYFGPGTRLLVL.

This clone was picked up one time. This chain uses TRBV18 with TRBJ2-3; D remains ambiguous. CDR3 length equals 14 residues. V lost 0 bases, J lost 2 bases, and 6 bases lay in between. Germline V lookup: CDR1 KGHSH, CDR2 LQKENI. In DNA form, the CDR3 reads TGTGCCAGCTCACCACCGCGGAACACAGATACGCAGTATTTT. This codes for CASSPPRNTDTQYF.

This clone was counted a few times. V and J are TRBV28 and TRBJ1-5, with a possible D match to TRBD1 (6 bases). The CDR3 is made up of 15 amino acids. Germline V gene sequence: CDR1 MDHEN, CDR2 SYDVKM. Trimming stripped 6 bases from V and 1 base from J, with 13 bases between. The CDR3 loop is CASSTGGLSNQPQHF. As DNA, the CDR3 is TGTGCCAGCAGCACCGGGGGGCTGAGCAATCAGCCCCAGCATTTT.

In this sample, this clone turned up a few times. CDR3 loop: CASGLAGGYNEQFF. CDR3 bases: TGTGCCAGTGGGCTAGCGGGGGGCTACAATGAGCAGTTCTTC. V and J are TRBV4-2 and TRBJ2-1, with 11 bases aligning to TRBD2. Looked up from germline, CDR1 is LGHNA and CDR2 is YNFKEQ. Trimming removed 9 bases from V and 3 bases from J; junction bases left unmatched: 4. This CDR3 comprises 14 residues.

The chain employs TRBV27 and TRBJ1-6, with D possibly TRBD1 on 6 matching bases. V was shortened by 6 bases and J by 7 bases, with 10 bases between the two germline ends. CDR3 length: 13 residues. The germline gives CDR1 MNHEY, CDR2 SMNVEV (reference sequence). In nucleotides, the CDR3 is TGTGCCAGCAGGTACAGGGTCAATTCACCCCTCCACTTT. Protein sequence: CASRYRVNSPLHF.

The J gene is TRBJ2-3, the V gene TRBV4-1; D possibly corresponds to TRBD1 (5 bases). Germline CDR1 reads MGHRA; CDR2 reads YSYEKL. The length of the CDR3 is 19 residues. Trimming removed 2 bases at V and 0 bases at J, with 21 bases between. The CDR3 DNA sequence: TGCGCCAGCAGCCAACGATCTATACCGCGGACAACTAGCACAGATACGCAGTATTTT. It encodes CASSQRSIPRTTSTDTQYF.